A few counts support the clone carrying this T cell receptor (beta chain). The germline V gene has CDR1 MDHEN and CDR2 SYDVKM. V was trimmed by 7 bases and J by 0 bases, leaving 12 bases between them. This CDR3 comprises 14 residues. TCRdb used MiXCR to reprocess the RT-PCR reads, holding one entry per CDR3 protein. The sample yields approximately 720,000 distinct CDR3 sequences, 13% to 15% seen once. The receptor was isolated from a female donor in good health, serving as a healthy control. Sequencing was done on a sample of memory CD4+ T cells from blood. The chain joins TRBV28 to TRBJ1-1, with D possibly being TRBD1 (5 bases). CDR3 residues: CASNFGGMNTEAFF. The CDR3 region has the DNA TGTGCCAGCAACTTCGGGGGAATGAACACTGAAGCTTTCTTT. Variable domain in full (rest from reference TRBV28 and TRBJ1-1): DVKVTQSSRYLVKRTGEKVFLECVQDMDHENMFWYRQDPGLGLRLIYFSYDVKMKEKGDIPEGYSVSREKKERFSLILESASTNQTSMYLCASNFGGMNTEAFFGQGTRLTVV.